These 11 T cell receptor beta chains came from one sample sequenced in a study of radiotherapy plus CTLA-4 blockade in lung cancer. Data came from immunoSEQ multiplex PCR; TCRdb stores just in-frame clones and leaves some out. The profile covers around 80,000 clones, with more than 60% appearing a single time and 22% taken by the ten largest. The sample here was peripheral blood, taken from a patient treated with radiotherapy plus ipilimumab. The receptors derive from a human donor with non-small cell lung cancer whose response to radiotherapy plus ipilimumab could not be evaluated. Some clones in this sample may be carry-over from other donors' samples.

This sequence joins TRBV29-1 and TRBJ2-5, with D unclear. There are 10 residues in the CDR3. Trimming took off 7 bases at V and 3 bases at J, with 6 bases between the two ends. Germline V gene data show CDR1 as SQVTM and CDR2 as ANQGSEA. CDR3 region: CSGGEETQYF. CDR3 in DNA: TGCAGCGGTGGAGAAGAGACCCAGTACTTC. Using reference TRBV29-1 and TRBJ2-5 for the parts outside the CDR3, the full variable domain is SAVISQKPSRDICQRGTSLTIQCQVDSQVTMMFWYRQQPGQSLTLIATANQGSEATYESGFVIDKFPISRPNLTFSTLTVSNMSPEDSSIYLCSGGEETQYFGPGTRLLVL.

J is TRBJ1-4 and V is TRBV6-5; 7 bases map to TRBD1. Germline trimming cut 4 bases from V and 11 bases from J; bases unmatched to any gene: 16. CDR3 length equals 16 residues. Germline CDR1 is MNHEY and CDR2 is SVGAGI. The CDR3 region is CASSFSSEGGNRKLFF. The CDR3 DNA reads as TGTGCCAGCAGTTTCTCCTCAGAAGGGGGCAATCGGAAACTGTTTTTT.

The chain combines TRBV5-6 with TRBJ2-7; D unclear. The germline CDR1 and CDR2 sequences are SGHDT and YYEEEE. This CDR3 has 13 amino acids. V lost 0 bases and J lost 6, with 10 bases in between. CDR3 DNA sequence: TGTGCCAGCAGCTTGGCTGCTGTTAGCGAGCAGTACTTC. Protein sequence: CASSLAAVSEQYF.

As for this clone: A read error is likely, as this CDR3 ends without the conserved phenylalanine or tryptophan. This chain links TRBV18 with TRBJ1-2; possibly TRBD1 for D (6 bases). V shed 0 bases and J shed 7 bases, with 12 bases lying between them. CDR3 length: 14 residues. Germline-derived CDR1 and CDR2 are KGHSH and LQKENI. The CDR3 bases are TGTGCCAGCTCACCACCGAACAGGGAAGGTGGCTACACCCTC. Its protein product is CASSPPNREGGYTL.

The CDR3 DNA reads as TGTGCCAGCAGTGCGACAGCAGCTAATCAGCCCCAGCATTTT. This encodes CASSATAANQPQHF. The chain recombines TRBV28 with TRBJ1-5, with D possibly matching TRBD1 (5 bases). The CDR3 loop spans 14 amino acids. Germline CDR1 MDHEN, CDR2 SYDVKM. V lost 5 bases and J lost 4, with 12 bases in between.

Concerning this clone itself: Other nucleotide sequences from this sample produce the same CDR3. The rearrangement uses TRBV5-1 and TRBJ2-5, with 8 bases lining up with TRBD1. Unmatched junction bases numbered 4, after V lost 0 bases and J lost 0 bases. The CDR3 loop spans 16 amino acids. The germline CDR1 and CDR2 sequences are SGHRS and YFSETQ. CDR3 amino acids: CASSLDGQGDQETQYF. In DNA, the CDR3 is TGCGCCAGCAGCTTGGACGGACAGGGAGACCAAGAGACCCAGTACTTC.

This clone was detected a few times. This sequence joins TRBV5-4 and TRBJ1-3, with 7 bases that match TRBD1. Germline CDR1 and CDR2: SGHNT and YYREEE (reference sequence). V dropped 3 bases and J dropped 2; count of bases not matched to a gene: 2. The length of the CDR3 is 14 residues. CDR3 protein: CASSSQGAGNTIYF. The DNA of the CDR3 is TGTGCCAGCAGCTCGCAGGGGGCTGGAAACACCATATATTTT.

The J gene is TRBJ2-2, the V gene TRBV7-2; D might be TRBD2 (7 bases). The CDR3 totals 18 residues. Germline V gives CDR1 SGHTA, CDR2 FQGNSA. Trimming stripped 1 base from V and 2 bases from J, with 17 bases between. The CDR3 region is CASSLVVGGRINTGELFF. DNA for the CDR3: TGTGCCAGCAGCTTAGTAGTCGGGGGGCGCATCAACACCGGGGAGCTGTTTTTT.

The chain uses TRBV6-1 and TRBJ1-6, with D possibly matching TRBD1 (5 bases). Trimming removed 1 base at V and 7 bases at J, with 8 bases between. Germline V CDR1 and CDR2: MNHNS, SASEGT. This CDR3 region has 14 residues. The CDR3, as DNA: TGTGCCAGCAGTGAAGACGGGGGGAATTCACCCCTCCACTTT. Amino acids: CASSEDGGNSPLHF.

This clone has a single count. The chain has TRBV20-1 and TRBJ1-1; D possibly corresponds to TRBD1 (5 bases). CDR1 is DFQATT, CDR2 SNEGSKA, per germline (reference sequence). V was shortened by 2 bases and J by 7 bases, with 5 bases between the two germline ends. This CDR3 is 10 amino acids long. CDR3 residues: CSARRGEAFF. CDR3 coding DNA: TGCAGTGCTAGAAGGGGTGAAGCTTTCTTT.

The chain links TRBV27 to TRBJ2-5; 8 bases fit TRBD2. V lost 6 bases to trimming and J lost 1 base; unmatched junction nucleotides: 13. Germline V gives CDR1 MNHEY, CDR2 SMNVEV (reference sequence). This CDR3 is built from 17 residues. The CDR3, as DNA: TGTGCCAGCAGACCGACGAGAGCGGGGGATTCCCAAGAGACCCAGTACTTC. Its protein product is CASRPTRAGDSQETQYF.